Below are 17 T cell receptor beta chains sequenced from a single sample in a study of T cell clonality in common variable immunodeficiency. The study's findings and limits: Fewer deletions and N-nucleotide insertions were reportedly seen in common variable immunodeficiency TCR beta sequences.

Method: immunoSEQ multiplex PCR; TCRdb's copy keeps in-frame clones and lacks some. The specimen's table records some 16,000 clones. No cognate antigen is known for these TCRs. The sample taken for sequencing was peripheral blood mononuclear cells. The receptors shown here come from a human donor with common variable immunodeficiency.

To note about this clone: From the germline J gene comes the end of the CDR3, since the read stops 3 residues before it. The chain is built from TRBV18 and TRBJ2-1; unclear D gene. This CDR3 contains 15 residues. Germline V gives CDR1 KGHSH, CDR2 LQKENI. V lost 1 base and J 0 bases, leaving 7 bases between the germline ends. The DNA read from the CDR3 is TGTGCCAGCTCACCACGTACTCCCTCCTACAATGAG. Translating gives CASSPRTPSYNE. The CDR3 in its entirety is CASSPRTPSYNEQFF.

CDR3 DNA, as far as it was read: TGCAGTGCTAGTAGACTAGCGGGATACAATGAG. Translation: CSASRLAGYNE. The whole CDR3 is CSASRLAGYNEQFF. The chain has TRBV20-1 and TRBJ2-1, with 11 bases that match TRBD2. Coverage ceases 3 residues before the CDR3 finishes, and the germline J gene fills in the end. Germline loops: CDR1 DFQATT, CDR2 SNEGSKA (reference sequence). V lost 3 bases and J lost 4; bases outside the gene matches: 2. This CDR3 comprises 14 residues.

In the case of this clone: The sequence runs out 3 residues before the end of the CDR3; the remainder is reconstructed from the germline J gene. This chain links TRBV5-1 with TRBJ1-6; 8 nucleotides line up with TRBD1. The junction had 1 base not matched to a gene; V was cut back by 0 bases and J by 5 bases. This CDR3 has 15 amino acids. Germline V gene lookup returns CDR1 SGHRS and CDR2 YFSETQ. This chain's CDR3 is CASSLDRGNNSPLHF. Incomplete CDR3 DNA: TGCGCCAGCAGCTTGGACAGGGGGAATAATTCACCC.

As for this clone: Other DNA sequences in this sample translate to the same CDR3. The CDR3 loop reads CASSTGGGLQETQYF. Partial CDR3 DNA: TGTGCCAGTAGTACGGGCGGGGGGCTCCAAGAGACC. V usage is TRBV19 and J usage is TRBJ2-5; 8 nucleotides agree with TRBD2. Read coverage stops 3 residues before the CDR3 terminus; the germline J gene supplies the remainder. This CDR3 comprises 15 residues. Trimming at V came to 4 bases and at J to 1 base, leaving 5 bases not matched to a gene. CDR1 and CDR2 (germline): LNHDA, SQIVND (reference sequence).

In the case of this clone: From the germline J gene comes the end of the CDR3, since the read stops 3 residues before it. This chain connects TRBV2 to TRBJ1-5; 8 nucleotides match TRBD1. The CDR3 has 14 residues. V lost 5 bases to trimming and J lost 9 bases; unmatched junction nucleotides: 9. Germline V gene lookup returns CDR1 SNHLY and CDR2 FYNNEI. CDR3 DNA (partial): TGTGCCAGCAGTTCTGGGACAGGTCCAAGGCCC. Translated: CASSSGTGPRP. The full CDR3 reads CASSSGTGPRPQHF.

As regards this clone: Read sequence stops 3 residues before the CDR3 end, and the germline J gene provides the missing end. The chain links TRBV30 to TRBJ1-6; D might be TRBD1 (5 bases). Germline V gene sequence: CDR1 GTSNPN, CDR2 SVGIG (reference sequence). V lost 4 bases to trimming and J lost 4 bases, with 8 bases between them. The CDR3 spans 13 residues. The CDR3 DNA, read in part, is TGTGCCTGGATGACAGCGTATAATTCACCC. The encoded protein is CAWMTAYNSP. The full CDR3 protein is CAWMTAYNSPLHF.

Of note for this clone: Coverage ceases 3 residues before the CDR3 finishes, and the germline J gene fills in the end. The chain carries TRBV19 and TRBJ2-1; 8 bases are shared with TRBD2. Looked up from germline, CDR1 is LNHDA and CDR2 is SQIVND (reference sequence). J gave up 2 bases and V 3 bases, and 3 bases lay outside the gene matches. CDR3 size: 15 residues. The CDR3 reads CASSMGGRTYNEQFF. Partial CDR3 DNA: TGTGCCAGTAGTATGGGCGGGAGGACCTACAATGAG.

This clone shows up as medium-sized (0.01 to 0.1%) by frequency. The read terminates 3 residues before the CDR3 end, so the remaining end is supplied by the germline J gene. The rearrangement uses TRBV13 and TRBJ1-1, with D maybe TRBD1 (6 bases). The CDR3 length is 16 residues. Between the trimmed V and J ends, which lost 4 bases and 5 bases, there was a span of 20 bases. Germline values: CDR1 PRHDT, CDR2 FYEKMQ (reference sequence). This CDR3 is CASSSGVRGLLTEAFF. Incomplete CDR3 DNA: TGTGCCAGCAGCTCCGGTGTCAGGGGTTTATTAACTGAA.

Turning to this clone: Coverage ceases 3 residues before the CDR3 finishes, and the germline J gene fills in the end. The gene calls are TRBV5-1 and TRBJ2-1; 9 bases agree with TRBD2. The CDR3 loop spans 15 amino acids. Unmatched junction bases numbered 0, after V lost 2 bases and J lost 0 bases. The germline V gene encodes CDR1 SGHRS and CDR2 YFSETQ. Incomplete CDR3 DNA: TGCGCCAGCAGCTTTAGCGGGGGCTCCTACAATGAG. This codes for CASSFSGGSYNE. The whole CDR3 protein reads CASSFSGGSYNEQFF.

Comment on this clone: Read data end 3 residues before the CDR3 end; the end is taken from the germline J gene. The chain uses TRBV5-1 and TRBJ2-5; no firm D call. The V gene lost 4 bases and the J gene lost 5 bases, with 6 bases spanning the gap. Germline-derived CDR1 and CDR2 are SGHRS and YFSETQ. This CDR3 contains 11 residues. The CDR3: CASSNGETQYF. The CDR3 bases that were read are TGCGCCAGCAGCAACGGGGAGACC.

As concerns this clone: The CDR3 end is not reached by the read, which stops 3 residues before it; the germline J gene fills it in. This rearrangement joins TRBV7-9 to TRBJ2-5; 7 bases line up with TRBD1. This CDR3 is 13 amino acids long. Germline lookup yields CDR1 SEHNR and CDR2 FQNEAQ (reference sequence). V gave up 5 bases and J gave up 7 bases; unmatched junction bases: 7. CDR3: CASSRDSEATQYF. CDR3 DNA (partial): TGTGCCAGCAGCCGGGACAGCGAAGCGACC.

Notes on this clone: Sequencing ends 3 residues short of the CDR3 end; the germline J gene provides the rest. The V and J genes are TRBV20-1 and TRBJ2-7, with 12 bases that match TRBD2. Germline lookup yields CDR1 DFQATT and CDR2 SNEGSKA (reference sequence). The CDR3 totals 16 residues. The trim removed 6 bases at V and 4 bases at J, leaving 13 bases unmatched. The CDR3 region is CSAAPDRLAGEYEQYF. The sequenced part of the CDR3 DNA is TGCAGTGCCGCCCCGGACCGACTAGCGGGGGAATACGAG.

A note on this clone: The sequence runs out 3 residues before the end of the CDR3; the remainder is reconstructed from the germline J gene. The V and J genes are TRBV18 and TRBJ1-3, with 9 bases lining up with TRBD1. The J segment lost 2 bases and the V segment lost 3 bases, leaving 5 bases of the junction unmatched. Germline V CDR1 and CDR2: KGHSH, LQKENI. This CDR3 is 16 amino acids long. Incomplete CDR3 DNA: TGTGCCAGCTCACCCGCGGGACAGGGTGCTGGAAACACC. Translating gives CASSPAGQGAGNT. The whole CDR3 sequence is CASSPAGQGAGNTIYF.

Turning to this clone: The read ends 3 residues before the CDR3 terminus; that terminus is restored from the germline J gene. The chain carries TRBV30 and TRBJ1-5; perhaps TRBD1 as D (5 bases). The germline CDR1 and CDR2 sequences are GTSNPN and SVGIG (reference sequence). V dropped 0 bases and J dropped 6 bases, with 9 bases sitting between them. This CDR3 is built from 13 residues. CDR3 sequence: CAWSVQGGQPQHF. The covered CDR3 bases are TGTGCCTGGAGTGTTCAGGGCGGTCAGCCC.

As to this clone: The read finishes 3 residues shy of the CDR3 end, and the germline J gene is used to complete it. V is TRBV20-1 and J is TRBJ2-6; tentatively, D is TRBD1 (5 bases). CDR1 and CDR2 from the germline V gene are DFQATT and SNEGSKA (reference sequence). The CDR3 covers 15 residues. V lost 1 base to trimming and J lost 5 bases, with 12 bases between them. CDR3 DNA (partial): TGCAGTGCTAGAGGGCAGGGTGGGAGGGCCAACGTC. Protein product: CSARGQGGRANV. The whole CDR3 sequence is CSARGQGGRANVLTF.

A note on this clone: The DNA ends 3 residues before the CDR3 does, and the rest of the CDR3 is filled in from the germline J gene. The chain joins TRBV5-1 to TRBJ2-1, with a tentative D call TRBD1 (5 bases). This CDR3 region has 13 residues. Germline assignment: CDR1 SGHRS and CDR2 YFSETQ. V dropped 3 bases and J dropped 7 bases, with 11 bases sitting between them. The CDR3 here is CASSWNRGNEQFF. The covered CDR3 bases are TGCGCCAGCAGCTGGAATAGGGGTAATGAG.

A word on this clone: The CDR3 end falls 3 residues outside the read, so it is completed with the germline J gene. The chain combines TRBV19 with TRBJ1-2; tentative D call: TRBD1 (5 bases). V was clipped by 6 bases and J by 3 bases, with 17 bases between them. The CDR3 is 15 residues long. CDR1 is LNHDA, CDR2 SQIVND, per germline (reference sequence). The CDR3 region is CASSVRSKGDYGYTF. The DNA read from the CDR3 is TGTGCCAGTAGCGTCAGGTCGAAAGGGGACTATGGC.